The 4 T cell receptor beta chains listed next were all sequenced from one sample in a study of cytomegalovirus exposure and HLA in healthy donors. Amplification used 60 Vbeta primers and 13 Jbeta primers. The data were produced by immunoSEQ multiplex PCR, yet TCRdb's version contains in-frame clones alone and is incomplete. The table lists 100,000 or so clones, more than 60% of them singletons, with less than 2.5% in the top ten. Sequenced input: PBMCs. Source of these receptors: a man aged 25 to 40 in good health and CMV-seronegative.

The chain uses TRBV4-3 and TRBJ2-2; tentative D call: TRBD1 (5 bases). With 0 bases removed from V and 5 bases from J, the gap between germline ends came to 10 bases. This CDR3 has 15 amino acids. Germline CDR1 reads LGHNA; CDR2 reads YSLEER. The CDR3 region is CASSQDWGPTGELFF. The DNA of the CDR3 is TGCGCCAGCAGCCAAGATTGGGGCCCGACCGGGGAGCTGTTTTTT.

The chain combines TRBV5-4 with TRBJ1-1, with 8 bases aligning to TRBD1. CDR3 length equals 14 residues. Per the germline V gene, CDR1 is SGHNT and CDR2 is YYREEE (reference sequence). Trimming removed 2 bases from V and 4 bases from J; junction bases left unmatched: 4. CDR3 in DNA: TGTGCCAGCAGCTTTCGCCAGGGGGCCACTGAAGCTTTCTTT. Protein sequence: CASSFRQGATEAFF.

V is TRBV30 and J is TRBJ2-2; TRBD1 might be the D (7 bases). Between the trimmed V and J ends, which lost 3 bases and 3 bases, there was a span of 26 bases. The germline CDR1 and CDR2 sequences are GTSNPN and SVGIG (reference sequence). CDR3 length: 19 residues. This CDR3 reads CAWSGGQTVGTPYTGELFF. The DNA for the CDR3 is TGTGCCTGGAGCGGGGGACAGACTGTCGGGACTCCCTACACCGGGGAGCTGTTTTTT.

CDR3 nucleotides: TGTGCCAGCAACGAGGAGAATTCACCCCTCCACTTT. Translation gives CASNEENSPLHF. V usage is TRBV5-4 and J usage is TRBJ1-6; D is unresolved. Looked up from germline, CDR1 is SGHNT and CDR2 is YYREEE (reference sequence). Deletions cut 6 bases from V and 7 bases from J, with 8 bases between. This CDR3 has 12 amino acids.